This T cell receptor beta chain was obtained from a study of sequential checkpoint blockade in melanoma. V was pared by 1 base and J by 1 base, with 13 bases between. This CDR3 is 16 amino acids long. The V gene's germline CDR1 is MRHNA and CDR2 SNTAGT. Treatment indicated: randomized to nivolumab then ipilimumab (arm A) or the reverse (arm B). DNA-damaging chemotherapy had not been given to any patient beforehand. Here immunoSEQ multiplex PCR was the method, and the copy in TCRdb shows in-frame clones only, minus some. The table includes about 5,000 clones, about three quarters detected once. The TCR originated in a human donor with melanoma. This sample comprised CD8+ T cells sorted from blood (inferred from file names), obtained from a patient given nivolumab and ipilimumab in sequence. The V call is TRBV6-4, the J call TRBJ1-1; possibly TRBD1 for D (5 bases). CDR3 nucleotide sequence: TGTGCCAGCAGTGACTTGCCGGGACTGAAGAACACTGAAGCTTTCTTT. It translates to CASSDLPGLKNTEAFF.